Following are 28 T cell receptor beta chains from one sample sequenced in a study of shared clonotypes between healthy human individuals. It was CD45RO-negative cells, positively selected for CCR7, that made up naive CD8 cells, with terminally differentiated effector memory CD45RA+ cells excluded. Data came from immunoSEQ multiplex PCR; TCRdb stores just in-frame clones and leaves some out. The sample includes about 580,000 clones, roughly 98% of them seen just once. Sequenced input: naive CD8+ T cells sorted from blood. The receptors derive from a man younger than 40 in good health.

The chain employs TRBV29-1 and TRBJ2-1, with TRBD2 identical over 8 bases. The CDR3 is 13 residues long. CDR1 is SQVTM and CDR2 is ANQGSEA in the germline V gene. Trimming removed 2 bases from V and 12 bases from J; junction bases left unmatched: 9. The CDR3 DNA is TGCAGCGTTGAAAGCGGGAGCAGGGCCCTGCAGTTCTTC. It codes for CSVESGSRALQFF.

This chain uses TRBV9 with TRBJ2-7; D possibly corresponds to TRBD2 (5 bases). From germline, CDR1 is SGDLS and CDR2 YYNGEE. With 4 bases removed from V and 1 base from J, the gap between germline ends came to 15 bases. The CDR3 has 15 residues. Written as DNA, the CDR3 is TGTGCCAGCAGCCCTGAGGACTTCTCATCCTACGAGCAGTACTTC. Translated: CASSPEDFSSYEQYF. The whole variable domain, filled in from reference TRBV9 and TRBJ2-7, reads DSGVTQTPKHLITATGQRVTLRCSPRSGDLSVYWYQQSLDQGLQFLIQYYNGEERAKGNILERFSAQQFPDLHSELNLSSLELGDSALYFCASSPEDFSSYEQYFGPGTRLTVT.

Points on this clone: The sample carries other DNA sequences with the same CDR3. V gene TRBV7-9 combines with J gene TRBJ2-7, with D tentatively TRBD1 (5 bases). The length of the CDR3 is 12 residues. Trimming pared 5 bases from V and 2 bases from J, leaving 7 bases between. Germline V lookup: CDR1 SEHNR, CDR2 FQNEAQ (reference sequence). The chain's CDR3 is CASSQGAYEQYF. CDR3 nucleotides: TGTGCCAGCAGCCAGGGTGCCTACGAGCAGTACTTC.

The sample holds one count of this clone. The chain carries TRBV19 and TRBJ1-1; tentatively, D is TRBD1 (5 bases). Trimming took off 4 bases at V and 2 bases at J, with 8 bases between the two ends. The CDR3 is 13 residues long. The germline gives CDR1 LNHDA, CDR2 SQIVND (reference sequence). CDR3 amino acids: CASSRGLNTEAFF. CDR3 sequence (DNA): TGTGCCAGTAGTAGGGGCCTCAACACTGAAGCTTTCTTT.

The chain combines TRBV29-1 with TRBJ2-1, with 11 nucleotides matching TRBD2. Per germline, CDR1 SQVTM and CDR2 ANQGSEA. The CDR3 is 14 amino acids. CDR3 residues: CSFRGLAAYNEQFF. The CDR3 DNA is TGCTCTTTCCGGGGACTAGCGGCCTACAATGAGCAGTTCTTC.

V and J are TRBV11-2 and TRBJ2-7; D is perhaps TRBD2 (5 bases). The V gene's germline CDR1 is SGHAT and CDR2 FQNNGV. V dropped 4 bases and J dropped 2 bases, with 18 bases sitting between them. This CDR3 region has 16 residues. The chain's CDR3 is CASSSVLAGKPYEQYF. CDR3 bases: TGTGCCAGCAGCTCGGTGCTCGCGGGCAAGCCCTACGAGCAGTACTTC.

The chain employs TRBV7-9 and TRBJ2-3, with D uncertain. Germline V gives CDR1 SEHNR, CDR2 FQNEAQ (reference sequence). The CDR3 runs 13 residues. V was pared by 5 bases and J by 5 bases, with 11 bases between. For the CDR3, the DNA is TGTGCCAGCAGCCCTAGAGATCGAGATACGCAGTATTTT. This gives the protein CASSPRDRDTQYF. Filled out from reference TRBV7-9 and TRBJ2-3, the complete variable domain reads DTGVSQNPRHKITKRGQNVTFRCDPISEHNRLYWYRQTLGQGPEFLTYFQNEAQLEKSRLLSDRFSAERPKGSFSTLEIQRTEQGDSAMYLCASSPRDRDTQYFGPGTRLTVL.

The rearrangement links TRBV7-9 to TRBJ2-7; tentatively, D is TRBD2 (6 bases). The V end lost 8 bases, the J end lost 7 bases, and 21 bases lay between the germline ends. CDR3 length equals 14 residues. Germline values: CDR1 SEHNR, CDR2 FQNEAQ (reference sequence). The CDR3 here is CASQSGPSVEEQYF. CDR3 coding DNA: TGTGCCAGCCAGAGCGGGCCTTCCGTCGAGGAGCAGTACTTC.

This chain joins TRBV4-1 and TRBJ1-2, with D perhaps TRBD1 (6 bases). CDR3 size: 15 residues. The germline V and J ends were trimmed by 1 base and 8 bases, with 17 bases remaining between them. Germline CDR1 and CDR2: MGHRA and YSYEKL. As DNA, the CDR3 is TGCGCCAGCAGCCAAGCCTTAACAGGGAATTGGGGCTACACCTTC. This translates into CASSQALTGNWGYTF.

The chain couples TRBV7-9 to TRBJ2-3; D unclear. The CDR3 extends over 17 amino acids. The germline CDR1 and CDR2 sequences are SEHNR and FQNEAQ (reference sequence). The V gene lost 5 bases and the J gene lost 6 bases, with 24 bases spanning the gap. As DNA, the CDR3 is TGTGCCAGCAGCCCCACTCCGGACGGCGTCCCTGGGGATACGCAGTATTTT. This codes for CASSPTPDGVPGDTQYF.

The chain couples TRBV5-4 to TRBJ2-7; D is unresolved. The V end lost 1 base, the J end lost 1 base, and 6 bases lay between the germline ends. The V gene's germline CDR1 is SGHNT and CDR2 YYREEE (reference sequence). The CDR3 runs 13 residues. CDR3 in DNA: TGTGCCAGCAGCTTGTCCGAGTCCTACGAGCAGTACTTC. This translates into CASSLSESYEQYF.

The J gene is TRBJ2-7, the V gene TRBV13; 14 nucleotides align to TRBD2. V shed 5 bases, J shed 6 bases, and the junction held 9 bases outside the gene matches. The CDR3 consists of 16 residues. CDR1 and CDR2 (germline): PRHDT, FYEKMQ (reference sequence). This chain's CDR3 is CASSGPGLAGVSEQYF. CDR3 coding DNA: TGTGCCAGCAGCGGGCCGGGACTAGCGGGAGTGAGCGAGCAGTACTTC.

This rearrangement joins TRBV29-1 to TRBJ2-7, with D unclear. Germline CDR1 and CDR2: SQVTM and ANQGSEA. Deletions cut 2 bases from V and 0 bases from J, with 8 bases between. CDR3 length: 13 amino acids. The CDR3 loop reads CSVEFLSSYEQYF. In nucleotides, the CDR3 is TGCAGCGTTGAATTCCTTTCCTCCTACGAGCAGTACTTC.

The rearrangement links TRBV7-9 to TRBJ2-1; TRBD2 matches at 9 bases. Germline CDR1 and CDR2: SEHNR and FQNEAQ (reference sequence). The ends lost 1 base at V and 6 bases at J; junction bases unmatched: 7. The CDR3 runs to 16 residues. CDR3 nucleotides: TGTGCCAGCAGCTTAGAGAGTAGCGGGAGCCCCAATGAGCAGTTCTTC. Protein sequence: CASSLESSGSPNEQFF.

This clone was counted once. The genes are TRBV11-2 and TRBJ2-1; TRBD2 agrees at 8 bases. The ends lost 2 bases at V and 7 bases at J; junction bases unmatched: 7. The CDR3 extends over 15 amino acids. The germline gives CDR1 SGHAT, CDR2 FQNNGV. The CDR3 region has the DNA TGTGCCAGCAGCTTACCGGGAGGGCCTTTTAATGAGCAGTTCTTC. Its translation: CASSLPGGPFNEQFF. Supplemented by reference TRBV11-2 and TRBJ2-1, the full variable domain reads EAGVAQSPRYKIIEKRQSVAFWCNPISGHATLYWYQQILGQGPKLLIQFQNNGVVDDSQLPKDRFSAERLKGVDSTLKIQPAKLEDSAVYLCASSLPGGPFNEQFFGPGTRLTVL.

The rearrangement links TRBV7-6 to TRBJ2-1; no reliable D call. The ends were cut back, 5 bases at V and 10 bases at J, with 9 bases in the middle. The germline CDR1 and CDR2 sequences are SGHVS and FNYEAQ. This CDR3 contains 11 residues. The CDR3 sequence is CASSTDGEQFF. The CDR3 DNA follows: TGTGCCAGCAGCACCGACGGGGAGCAGTTCTTC.

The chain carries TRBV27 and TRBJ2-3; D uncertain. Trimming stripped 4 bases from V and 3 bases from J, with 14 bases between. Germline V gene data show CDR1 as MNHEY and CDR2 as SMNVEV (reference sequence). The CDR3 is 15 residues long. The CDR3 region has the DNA TGTGCCAGCAGTTCTGAGGTAATAGGAACAGATACGCAGTATTTT. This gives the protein CASSSEVIGTDTQYF.

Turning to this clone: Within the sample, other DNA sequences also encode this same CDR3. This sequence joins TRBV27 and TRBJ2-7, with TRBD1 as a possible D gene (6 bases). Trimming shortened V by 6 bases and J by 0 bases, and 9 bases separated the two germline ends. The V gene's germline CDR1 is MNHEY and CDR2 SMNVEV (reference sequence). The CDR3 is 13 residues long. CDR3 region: CASSPGHSYEQYF. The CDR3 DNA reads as TGTGCCAGCAGCCCGGGACACTCCTACGAGCAGTACTTC.

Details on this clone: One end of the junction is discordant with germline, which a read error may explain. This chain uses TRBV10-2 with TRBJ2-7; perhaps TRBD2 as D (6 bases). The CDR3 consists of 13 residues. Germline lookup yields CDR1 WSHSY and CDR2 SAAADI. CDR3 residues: CACSAGGSYEQYF. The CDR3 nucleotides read TGCGCCTGCAGTGCCGGGGGTTCCTACGAGCAGTACTTC.

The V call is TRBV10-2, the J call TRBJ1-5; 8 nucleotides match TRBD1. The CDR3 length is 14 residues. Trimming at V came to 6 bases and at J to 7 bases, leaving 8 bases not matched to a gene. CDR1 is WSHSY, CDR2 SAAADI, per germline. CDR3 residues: CASRDRVGKQPQHF. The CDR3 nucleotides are TGCGCCAGCAGGGACAGGGTTGGGAAACAGCCCCAGCATTTT.

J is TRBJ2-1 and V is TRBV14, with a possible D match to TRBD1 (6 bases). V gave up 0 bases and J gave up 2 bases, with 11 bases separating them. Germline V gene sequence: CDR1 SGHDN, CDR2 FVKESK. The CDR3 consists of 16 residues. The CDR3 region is CASSQDPGTPYNEQFF. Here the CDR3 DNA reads TGTGCCAGCAGCCAAGACCCCGGGACACCCTACAATGAGCAGTTCTTC.

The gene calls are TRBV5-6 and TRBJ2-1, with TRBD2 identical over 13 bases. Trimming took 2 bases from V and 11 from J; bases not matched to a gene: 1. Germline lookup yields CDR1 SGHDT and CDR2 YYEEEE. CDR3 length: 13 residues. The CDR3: CASSFGTSGKQFF. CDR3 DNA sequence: TGTGCCAGCAGCTTTGGGACTAGCGGGAAGCAGTTCTTC.

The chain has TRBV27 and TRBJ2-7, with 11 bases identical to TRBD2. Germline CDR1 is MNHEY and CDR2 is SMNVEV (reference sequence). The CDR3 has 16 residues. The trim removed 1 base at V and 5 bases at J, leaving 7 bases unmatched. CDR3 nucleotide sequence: TGTGCCAGCAGTTTATACCTAGCGGGAGGCCCTCACGAGCAGTACTTC. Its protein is CASSLYLAGGPHEQYF.

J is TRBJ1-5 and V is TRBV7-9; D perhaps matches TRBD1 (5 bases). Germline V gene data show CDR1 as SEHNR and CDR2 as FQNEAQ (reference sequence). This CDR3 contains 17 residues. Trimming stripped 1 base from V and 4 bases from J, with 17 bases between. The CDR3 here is CASSLDVGAVGNQPQHF. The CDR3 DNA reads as TGTGCCAGCAGCTTAGATGTAGGGGCCGTTGGAAATCAGCCCCAGCATTTT.

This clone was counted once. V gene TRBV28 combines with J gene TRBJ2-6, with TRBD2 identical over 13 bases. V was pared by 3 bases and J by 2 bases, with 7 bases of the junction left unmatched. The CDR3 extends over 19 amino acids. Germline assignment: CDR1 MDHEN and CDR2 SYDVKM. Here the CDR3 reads CASSFSLGLAGAGANVLTF. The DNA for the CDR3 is TGTGCCAGCAGTTTTTCCCTTGGACTAGCGGGAGCTGGGGCCAACGTCCTGACTTTC. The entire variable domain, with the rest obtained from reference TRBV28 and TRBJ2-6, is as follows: DVKVTQSSRYLVKRTGEKVFLECVQDMDHENMFWYRQDPGLGLRLIYFSYDVKMKEKGDIPEGYSVSREKKERFSLILESASTNQTSMYLCASSFSLGLAGAGANVLTFGAGSRLTVL.

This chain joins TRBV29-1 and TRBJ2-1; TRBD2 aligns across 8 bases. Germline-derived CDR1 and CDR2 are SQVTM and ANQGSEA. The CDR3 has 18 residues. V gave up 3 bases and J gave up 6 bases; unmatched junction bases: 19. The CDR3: CSVEVRGSAGTSFNEQFF. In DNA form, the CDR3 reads TGCAGCGTTGAGGTGAGGGGGTCCGCCGGGACTAGTTTCAATGAGCAGTTCTTC.

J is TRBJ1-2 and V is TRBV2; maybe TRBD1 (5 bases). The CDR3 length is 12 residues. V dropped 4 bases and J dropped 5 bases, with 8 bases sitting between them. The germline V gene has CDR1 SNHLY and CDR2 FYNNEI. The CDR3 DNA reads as TGTGCCAGCAGTGCGACAGAATATGGCTACACCTTC. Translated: CASSATEYGYTF.

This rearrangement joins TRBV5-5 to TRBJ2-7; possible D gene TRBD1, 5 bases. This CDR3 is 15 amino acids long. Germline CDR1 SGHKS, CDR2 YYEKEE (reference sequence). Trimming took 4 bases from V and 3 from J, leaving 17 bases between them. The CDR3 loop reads CASSVYPGFVYEQYF. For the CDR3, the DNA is TGTGCCAGCAGCGTCTACCCAGGGTTCGTCTACGAGCAGTACTTC.